The TCR beta chain under discussion was sequenced for a study of T cell changes during pregnancy in multiple sclerosis. TCRdb's copy holds only in-frame clones and misses some; the assay was immunoSEQ multiplex PCR. The table shows over 30,000 clones, with 91% occurring only once. The CDR3 loop spans 14 amino acids. Losses at the gene ends were 4 bases for V and 5 bases for J; bases not matched to a gene: 7. Germline V lookup: CDR1 SGHVS, CDR2 FQNEAQ. The V gene is TRBV7-8, the J gene TRBJ2-7; 8 bases are shared with TRBD2. The source is a female donor in good health, enrolled as a control in a pregnancy study. Sequences were derived from CD8+ T cells from peripheral blood mononuclear cells, sampled in the second trimester of pregnancy. DNA for the CDR3: TGTGCCAGCAGCTCACGACTAGCGCCCGACGAGCAGTACTTC. It yields the protein CASSSRLAPDEQYF.